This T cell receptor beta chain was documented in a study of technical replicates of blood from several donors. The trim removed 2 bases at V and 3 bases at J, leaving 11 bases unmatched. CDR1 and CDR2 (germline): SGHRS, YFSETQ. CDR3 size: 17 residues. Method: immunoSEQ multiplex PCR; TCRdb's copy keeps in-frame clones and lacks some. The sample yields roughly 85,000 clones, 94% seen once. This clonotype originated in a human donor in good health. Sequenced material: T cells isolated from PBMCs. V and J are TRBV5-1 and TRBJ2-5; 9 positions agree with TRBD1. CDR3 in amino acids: CASSFSPGTGLEETQYF. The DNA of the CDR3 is TGCGCCAGCAGCTTTTCCCCCGGGACAGGGTTGGAAGAGACCCAGTACTTC.